One sample yielded the 30 T cell receptor beta chains listed below, sequenced in a study of CD8 T cells in ankylosing spondylitis. TCRdb re-called the 5' RACE reads with MiXCR, one entry per CDR3 protein. This repertoire shows about 450,000 distinct CDR3 sequences, around 26% found once; its top ten account for 0.89%. Which antigens these TCRs recognize remains unknown. General observations from the study: A TCR beta motif of roughly eight highly homologous variants seemed to mark ankylosing spondylitis blood.

The specimen was blood, either unsorted or a sorted T cell fraction (not recorded which). Every receptor here comes from a male donor with ankylosing spondylitis.

The chain combines TRBV5-1 with TRBJ2-2; 10 nucleotides align to TRBD1. The J segment lost 7 bases and the V segment lost 2 bases, leaving 8 bases of the junction unmatched. The CDR3 is 16 residues long. CDR1 is SGHRS and CDR2 is YFSETQ in the germline V gene. CDR3 nucleotides: TGCGCCAGCAGCTTCCTGACAGGGGGCGCGGTCGGGGAGCTGTTTTTT. Its translation is CASSFLTGGAVGELFF. The full variable domain, with the rest looked up from reference TRBV5-1 and TRBJ2-2, is KAGVTQTPRYLIKTRGQQVTLSCSPISGHRSVSWYQQTPGQGLQFLFEYFSETQRNKGNFPGRFSGRQFSNSRSEMNVSTLELGDSALYLCASSFLTGGAVGELFFGEGSRLTVL.

This clonotype was seen repeatedly, ten times or more. V and J are TRBV12-3 or TRBV12-4 and TRBJ2-3, with D perhaps assigned TRBD1 or TRBD2 (5 bases each). This CDR3 spans 12 amino acids. The ends were cut back, 11 bases at V and 4 bases at J, with 13 bases in the middle. The CDR3 coding sequence is TGTGCCCAGCAGAGGGGCGCAGATACGCAGTATTTT. Translation: CAQQRGADTQYF.

The V and J genes are TRBV14 and TRBJ2-1; D not certain. The CDR3 is 14 residues long. V was pared by 3 bases and J by 3 bases, with 9 bases between. The germline CDR1 and CDR2 sequences are SGHDN and FVKESK. CDR3 in amino acids: CASSHLGFYNEQFF. The CDR3 coding sequence is TGTGCCAGCAGCCATCTGGGTTTCTACAATGAGCAGTTCTTC.

CDR3 sequence: CASSGSGRGNEQFF. CDR3 nucleotides: TGTGCCAGCAGCGGTAGCGGGAGGGGAAATGAGCAGTTCTTC. The rearrangement uses TRBV7-9 and TRBJ2-1; 11 bases line up with TRBD2. The CDR3 is made up of 14 amino acids. The junction had 4 bases not matched to a gene; V was cut back by 5 bases and J by 7 bases. Per germline, CDR1 SEHNR and CDR2 FQNEAQ (reference sequence).

In its sample, this clonotype was seen a few times. This chain links TRBV6-4 with TRBJ2-2; D not resolved. Germline-derived CDR1 and CDR2 are MRHNA and SNTAGT. The CDR3 extends over 13 amino acids. V shed 6 bases and J shed 3 bases, with 8 bases lying between them. The chain's CDR3 is CASRPHDTGELFF. The CDR3 DNA reads TGTGCCAGCAGACCTCATGACACCGGGGAGCTGTTTTTT.

V usage is TRBV20-1 and J usage is TRBJ1-1; D not resolved. Germline loops: CDR1 DFQATT, CDR2 SNEGSKA (reference sequence). V lost 0 bases, J lost 1 base, and 9 bases lay in between. The CDR3 spans 14 residues. CDR3 bases: TGCAGTGCTAGAGAACTGGCGGGGAACACTGAAGCTTTCTTT. Its protein is CSARELAGNTEAFF.

CDR3 in amino acids: CAYTRRGAGSYNEQFF. CDR3 nucleotides: TGTGCTTACACACGGCGGGGGGCCGGCTCCTACAATGAGCAGTTCTTC. This chain connects TRBV5-6 to TRBJ2-1, with 8 bases identical to TRBD2. Germline assignment: CDR1 SGHDT and CDR2 YYEEEE. The CDR3 length is 16 residues. The full variable domain, completed using reference TRBV5-6 and TRBJ2-1, is DAGVTQSPTHLIKTRGQQVTLRCSPKSGHDTVSWYQQALGQGPQFIFQYYEEEERQRGNFPDRFSGHQFPNYSSELNVNALLLGDSALYLCAYTRRGAGSYNEQFFGPGTRLTVL.

The V gene is TRBV12-3 or TRBV12-4, the J gene TRBJ2-6, with no clear D. Trimming left V 6 bases short and J 0 bases short, with 6 bases between. This CDR3 is 14 amino acids long. The CDR3 spells CASRFSSGANVLTF. DNA for the CDR3: TGTGCCAGCAGGTTTAGCTCTGGGGCCAACGTCCTGACTTTC.

This clonotype was seen more than once but under ten times. This chain uses TRBV14 with TRBJ2-5, with unresolved D. There are 14 residues in the CDR3. CDR1 and CDR2 from the germline V gene are SGHDN and FVKESK. Deletions cut 5 bases from V and 4 bases from J, with 14 bases between. This chain's CDR3 is CASSFLGVGETQYF. CDR3 DNA sequence: TGTGCCAGCAGCTTTTTAGGCGTGGGAGAGACCCAGTACTTC.

J is TRBJ2-3 and V is TRBV6-2 or TRBV6-3; D unclear. This CDR3 has 12 residues. Trimming left V 6 bases short and J 8 bases short, with 12 bases between. Germline loops: CDR1 MNHEY, CDR2 SVGEGT. The CDR3 here is CASSPRGPTQYF. The CDR3 nucleotides are TGTGCCAGCAGCCCACGAGGTCCTACGCAGTATTTT.

In its sample, this clonotype was seen a few times. This rearrangement joins TRBV12-3 or TRBV12-4 to TRBJ1-1; D is unresolved. Deletions cut 6 bases from V and 7 bases from J, with 9 bases between. The CDR3 is 11 amino acids. Here the CDR3 reads CASSLTVEAFF. DNA of the CDR3: TGTGCCAGCAGCTTGACGGTTGAAGCTTTCTTT.

The CDR3 nucleotides read TGCAGTGCTAGGGGCGGGCGGGACGAGCAGTACTTC. Its protein product is CSARGGRDEQYF. The chain is built from TRBV20-1 and TRBJ2-7; possibly TRBD2 for D (5 bases). The germline CDR1 and CDR2 sequences are DFQATT and SNEGSKA (reference sequence). The CDR3 loop spans 12 amino acids. Deletions cut 3 bases from V and 5 bases from J, with 11 bases between.

The chain has TRBV20-1 and TRBJ1-3, with unresolved D. The germline gives CDR1 DFQATT, CDR2 SNEGSKA (reference sequence). The CDR3 is 14 residues long. Trimming pared 4 bases from V and 0 bases from J, leaving 10 bases between. CDR3 protein: CSAIDTYSGNTIYF. CDR3 nucleotide sequence: TGCAGTGCTATTGACACGTACTCTGGAAACACCATATATTTT.

Only a few counts were recorded for this clonotype. The rearrangement links TRBV9 to TRBJ2-2; D might be TRBD2 (6 bases). The CDR3 sequence is 14 residues long. The V gene lost 4 bases and the J gene lost 7 bases, with 14 bases spanning the gap. Germline V lookup: CDR1 SGDLS, CDR2 YYNGEE. The CDR3 bases are TGTGCCAGCAGCCTGGGACTCGGGGGCGGGGAGCTGTTTTTT. Its protein product is CASSLGLGGGELFF.

The J gene is TRBJ1-2, the V gene TRBV12-3 or TRBV12-4; possibly TRBD1 for D (5 bases). V lost 6 bases, J lost 5 bases, and 13 bases lay in between. The CDR3 contains 13 residues. CDR3 coding DNA: TGTGCCAGCAGCCCTACAGGTGTATATGGCTACACCTTC. Its protein is CASSPTGVYGYTF.

This clonotype was detected a few times. The chain recombines TRBV5-1 with TRBJ1-5; weak D call: TRBD1 (6 bases). Looked up from germline, CDR1 is SGHRS and CDR2 is YFSETQ. The CDR3 spans 15 residues. Trimming removed 1 base at V and 3 bases at J, with 11 bases between. Written as DNA, the CDR3 is TGCGCCAGCAGCTTGCAGGGGACCCTCAATCAGCCCCAGCATTTT. Amino acids: CASSLQGTLNQPQHF.

The rearrangement uses TRBV3-1 and TRBJ2-7; 8 bases are a match to TRBD1. This CDR3 comprises 14 residues. The V segment lost 5 bases and the J segment 6 bases; nucleotides outside the gene matches: 9. Germline CDR1 reads LGHDT; CDR2 reads YNNKEL (reference sequence). CDR3 sequence reads: CASSTRQGRIEQYF. The CDR3 DNA follows: TGTGCCAGCAGCACCCGACAGGGGAGGATCGAGCAGTACTTC.

The chain uses TRBV7-7 and TRBJ2-5; tentative D call: TRBD2 (5 bases). The V gene lost 5 bases and the J gene lost 1 base, with 20 bases spanning the gap. The germline gives CDR1 SSHAT, CDR2 FNYEAQ (reference sequence). There are 17 residues in the CDR3. In DNA form, the CDR3 reads TGTGCCAGCAGCATCGGTGTTGGTGGAGCGGTCCAAGAGACCCAGTACTTC. The encoded protein is CASSIGVGGAVQETQYF.

This clonotype was seen more than once but under ten times. The CDR3 nucleotides are TGCGCCAGCAGCTTTACAGGGCCGAACACCGGGGAGCTGTTTTTT. As protein: CASSFTGPNTGELFF. J is TRBJ2-2 and V is TRBV5-1, with a possible D match to TRBD1 (6 bases). The V end lost 2 bases, the J end lost 0 bases, and 8 bases lay between the germline ends. This CDR3 is built from 15 residues. CDR1 SGHRS and CDR2 YFSETQ come from the germline V gene.

This clonotype showed up just once. The CDR3 sequence is CSARRGGRAAADTQYF. CDR3 coding DNA: TGCAGTGCCCGCCGTGGCGGGAGGGCCGCCGCAGATACGCAGTATTTT. The chain is built from TRBV20-1 and TRBJ2-3; 9 bases are a match to TRBD2. The germline CDR1 and CDR2 sequences are DFQATT and SNEGSKA (reference sequence). The V segment lost 6 bases and the J segment 4 bases; nucleotides outside the gene matches: 14. The CDR3 has 16 amino acids.

This clonotype showed up many times. J is TRBJ1-5 and V is TRBV7-9; possible D gene TRBD1, 6 bases. V was shortened by 0 bases and J by 8 bases, with 8 bases between the two germline ends. The CDR3 loop spans 13 amino acids. The germline V gene encodes CDR1 SEHNR and CDR2 FQNEAQ (reference sequence). The CDR3 DNA reads TGTGCCAGCAGCTTAGCCTCAGGGGAGCCCCAGCATTTT. Translated, it gives CASSLASGEPQHF.

This clonotype was seen ten or more times. V is TRBV12-3 or TRBV12-4 and J is TRBJ1-1, with D unresolved. V was trimmed by 3 bases and J by 0 bases, leaving 8 bases between them. CDR3 length: 14 residues. This chain's CDR3 is CASSFKQLNTEAFF. As DNA, the CDR3 is TGTGCCAGCAGTTTCAAGCAGTTGAACACTGAAGCTTTCTTT.

The chain employs TRBV29-1 and TRBJ2-7; the match to TRBD1 covers 11 bases. V lost 7 bases, J lost 6 bases, and 5 bases stayed unmatched. This CDR3 spans 12 amino acids. CDR1 is SQVTM and CDR2 is ANQGSEA in the germline V gene. This CDR3 reads CSARTGGSEQYF. CDR3 nucleotides: TGCAGCGCCCGGACAGGGGGCTCCGAGCAGTACTTC.

This clonotype has more than one count but fewer than ten. This sequence joins TRBV7-9 and TRBJ1-2; D remains ambiguous. Trimming took 4 bases from V and 4 from J, leaving 7 bases between them. The CDR3 contains 12 residues. Germline values: CDR1 SEHNR, CDR2 FQNEAQ (reference sequence). CDR3 loop: CASSWGGYGYTF. The CDR3 DNA sequence: TGTGCCAGCAGCTGGGGTGGCTATGGCTACACCTTC.

The chain is built from TRBV4-2 and TRBJ2-3, with D maybe TRBD2 (5 bases). The CDR3 consists of 15 residues. The V and J ends lost 0 bases and 6 bases respectively, with 13 bases between them. Looked up from germline, CDR1 is LGHNA and CDR2 is YNFKEQ. As DNA, the CDR3 is TGTGCCAGCAGCCAAGAACTAGTTTCTTCGGATACGCAGTATTTT. It codes for CASSQELVSSDTQYF.

V and J are TRBV20-1 and TRBJ2-2; unclear D gene. CDR3 size: 15 residues. CDR1 DFQATT and CDR2 SNEGSKA come from the germline V gene (reference sequence). V dropped 6 bases and J dropped 2 bases, with 16 bases sitting between them. In nucleotides, the CDR3 is TGCAGTGCAACTTACCCCTCCCTCAACACCGGGGAGCTGTTTTTT. Its translation is CSATYPSLNTGELFF.

The rearrangement links TRBV7-2 to TRBJ2-2, with 11 bases identical to TRBD2. The V segment lost 7 bases and the J segment 2 bases; nucleotides outside the gene matches: 6. This CDR3 is 16 amino acids long. Germline V gives CDR1 SGHTA, CDR2 FQGNSA. As DNA, the CDR3 is TGTGCCAGCATGGCTAGCGGGAGGATAAACACCGGGGAGCTGTTTTTT. Encoded protein: CASMASGRINTGELFF.

This clonotype was observed a few times. The rearrangement links TRBV20-1 to TRBJ1-2, with D maybe TRBD1 (5 bases). The germline CDR1 and CDR2 sequences are DFQATT and SNEGSKA (reference sequence). Between the trimmed V and J ends, which lost 2 bases and 4 bases, there was a span of 14 bases. This CDR3 spans 14 amino acids. The CDR3: CSARRDSSAYGYTF. Written as DNA, the CDR3 is TGCAGTGCTAGACGGGACTCCTCCGCCTATGGCTACACCTTC.

This clonotype was seen a few times. V gene TRBV9 combines with J gene TRBJ2-1; possibly TRBD2 for D (6 bases). CDR3 length equals 16 residues. The V end was cut by 2 bases, the J end by 4 bases, with 16 bases between. Germline V gene data show CDR1 as SGDLS and CDR2 as YYNGEE. In DNA form, the CDR3 reads TGTGCCAGCAGCGTCCCCCTGTCGGGAGAGTACAATGAGCAGTTCTTC. Its protein product is CASSVPLSGEYNEQFF.

The gene calls are TRBV20-1 and TRBJ2-6, with TRBD1 matching over 8 bases. The CDR3 totals 16 residues. The germline V gene has CDR1 DFQATT and CDR2 SNEGSKA (reference sequence). V was pared by 6 bases and J by 0 bases, with 7 bases of the junction left unmatched. Here the CDR3 DNA reads TGCAGTGCCAGCGACAGGGGAATCTCTGGGGCCAACGTCCTGACTTTC. It yields the protein CSASDRGISGANVLTF.